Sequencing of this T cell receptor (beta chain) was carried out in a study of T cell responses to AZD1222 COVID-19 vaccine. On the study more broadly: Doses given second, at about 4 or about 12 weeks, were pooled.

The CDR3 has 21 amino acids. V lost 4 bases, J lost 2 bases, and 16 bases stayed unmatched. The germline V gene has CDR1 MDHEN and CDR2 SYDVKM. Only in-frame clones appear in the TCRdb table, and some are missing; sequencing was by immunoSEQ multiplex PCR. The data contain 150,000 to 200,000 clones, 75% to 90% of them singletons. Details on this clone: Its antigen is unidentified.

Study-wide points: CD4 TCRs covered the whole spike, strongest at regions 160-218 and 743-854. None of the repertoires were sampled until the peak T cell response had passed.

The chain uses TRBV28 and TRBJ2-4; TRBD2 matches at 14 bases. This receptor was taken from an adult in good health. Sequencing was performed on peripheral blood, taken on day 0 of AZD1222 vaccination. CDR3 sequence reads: CASSSDRETSGRARTKNIQYF. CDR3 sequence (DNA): TGTGCCAGCAGTTCAGACAGGGAGACTAGCGGGAGGGCCAGGACCAAAAACATTCAGTACTTC. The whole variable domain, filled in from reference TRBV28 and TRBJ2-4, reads DVKVTQSSRYLVKRTGEKVFLECVQDMDHENMFWYRQDPGLGLRLIYFSYDVKMKEKGDIPEGYSVSREKKERFSLILESASTNQTSMYLCASSSDRETSGRARTKNIQYFGAGTRLSVL.